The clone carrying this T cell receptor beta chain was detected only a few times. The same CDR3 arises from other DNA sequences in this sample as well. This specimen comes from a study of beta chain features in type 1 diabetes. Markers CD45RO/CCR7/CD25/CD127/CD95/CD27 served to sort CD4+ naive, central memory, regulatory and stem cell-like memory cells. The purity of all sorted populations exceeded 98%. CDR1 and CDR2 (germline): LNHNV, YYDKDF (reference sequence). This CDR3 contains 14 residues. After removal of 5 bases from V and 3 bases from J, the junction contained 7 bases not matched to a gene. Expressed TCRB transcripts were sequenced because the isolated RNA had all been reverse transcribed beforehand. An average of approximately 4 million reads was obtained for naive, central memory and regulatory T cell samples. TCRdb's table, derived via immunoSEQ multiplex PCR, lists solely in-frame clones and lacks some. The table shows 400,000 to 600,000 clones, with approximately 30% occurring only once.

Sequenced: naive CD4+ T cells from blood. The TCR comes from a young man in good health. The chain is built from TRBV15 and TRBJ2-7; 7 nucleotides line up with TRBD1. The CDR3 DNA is TGTGCCACCAGCCCTCGGACAGGAGGCTACGAGCAGTACTTC. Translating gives CATSPRTGGYEQYF.